This TCR beta chain appears in the sequencing data of a study of blood T cells in healthy people across ages. Each sample had at least 6 million PBMCs isolated. CDR1 is SGHRS, CDR2 YFSETQ, per germline. This CDR3 is built from 12 residues. With 2 bases removed from V and 2 bases from J, the gap between germline ends came to 4 bases. It was with a sample-barcoded 5' primer and a J-beta primer mix that a second PCR of roughly 7 to 11 cycles was run. TCRdb reprocessed the 5' RACE reads via MiXCR and lists one record per CDR3 protein. The sample includes about a million distinct CDR3 sequences, roughly 50% of them seen just once. This clonotype was recorded a few times.

The origin of this receptor is a woman aged 60 to 75 in good health. The chain has TRBV5-1 and TRBJ2-5; D ambiguous. The sequenced sample consisted of blood. CDR3 nucleotides: TGCGCCAGCAGCTTACATCAAGAGACCCAGTACTTC. Translating gives CASSLHQETQYF.